The next 31 T cell receptor beta chains were all read from a single sample in a study of OX40 agonist ivuxolimab in advanced cancers. TCRdb's table, derived via immunoSEQ multiplex PCR, lists solely in-frame clones and lacks some. Of 100,000 to 150,000 clones in the sample, about nine tenths are singletons; the top ten hold 0.8% to 1%. Source: CD4+ or CD8+ T cells sorted from blood, taken in a trial of the OX40 agonist ivuxolimab. Receptor source: an adult with an advanced solid tumor such as melanoma, head and neck, liver or kidney cancer.

This chain joins TRBV19 and TRBJ1-5; D might be TRBD1 (6 bases). CDR1 is LNHDA, CDR2 SQIVND, per germline (reference sequence). The CDR3 length is 16 residues. V was clipped by 3 bases and J by 3 bases, with 15 bases between them. The CDR3 sequence is CASSITGGRINQPQHF. CDR3 DNA sequence: TGTGCCAGTAGTATCACTGGGGGCCGTATCAATCAGCCCCAGCATTTT.

The chain is built from TRBV19 and TRBJ1-5; 7 positions match TRBD1. The CDR3 spans 16 residues. The germline V gene encodes CDR1 LNHDA and CDR2 SQIVND (reference sequence). Trimming cost V 4 bases and J 1 base; bases outside gene matches: 7. The CDR3 loop is CASSTRQGVSNQPQHF. In nucleotides, the CDR3 is TGTGCCAGTAGTACTCGACAGGGCGTCAGCAATCAGCCCCAGCATTTT. Combining the CDR3 with reference TRBV19 and TRBJ1-5 gives the whole variable domain DGGITQSPKYLFRKEGQNVTLSCEQNLNHDAMYWYRQDPGQGLRLIYYSQIVNDFQKGDIAEGYSVSREKKESFPLTVTSAQKNPTAFYLCASSTRQGVSNQPQHFGDGTRLSIL.

CDR3 residues: CASIDGWDTQYF. Written as DNA, the CDR3 is TGTGCCAGCATCGATGGGTGGGATACGCAGTATTTT. This chain links TRBV7-8 with TRBJ2-3, with D hard to call. This CDR3 spans 12 amino acids. The V gene lost 7 bases and the J gene lost 6 bases, with 11 bases spanning the gap. The germline CDR1 and CDR2 sequences are SGHVS and FQNEAQ.

The rearrangement links TRBV19 to TRBJ2-1; the D gene could be TRBD1 or TRBD2 (6 bases each). The CDR3 sequence is 15 residues long. Per the germline V gene, CDR1 is LNHDA and CDR2 is SQIVND (reference sequence). V was trimmed by 3 bases and J by 6 bases, leaving 15 bases between them. The CDR3 region has the DNA TGTGCCAGTAGTATCATAGGGGGGCGGCTCAATGAGCAGTTCTTC. Translation gives CASSIIGGRLNEQFF.

The sample holds one count of this clone. This rearrangement joins TRBV4-3 to TRBJ2-7; 10 bases are shared with TRBD1. V dropped 3 bases and J dropped 1; count of bases not matched to a gene: 3. Germline V gene sequence: CDR1 LGHNA, CDR2 YSLEER. The CDR3 is made up of 15 amino acids. The DNA of the CDR3 is TGCGCCAGCAGCCAGGGGACAGGGGCTTCCTACGAGCAGTACTTC. Protein product: CASSQGTGASYEQYF.

The genes are TRBV6-5 and TRBJ2-1; D is unclear. The CDR3 loop spans 14 amino acids. The germline V and J ends were trimmed by 2 bases and 6 bases, with 11 bases remaining between them. CDR1 and CDR2 from the germline V gene are MNHEY and SVGAGI. The CDR3 protein is CASSYGPPTNEQFF. Here the CDR3 DNA reads TGTGCCAGCAGTTACGGGCCACCCACCAATGAGCAGTTCTTC.

V is TRBV27 and J is TRBJ2-2, with unresolved D. From germline, CDR1 is MNHEY and CDR2 SMNVEV (reference sequence). The CDR3 consists of 14 residues. V shed 7 bases and J shed 4 bases, with 13 bases lying between them. The CDR3 DNA reads TGTGCCAGCACCTCTTTCGGTCTCACCGGGGAGCTGTTTTTT. As protein: CASTSFGLTGELFF.

The chain has TRBV7-3 and TRBJ1-1; 9 nucleotides agree with TRBD1. Germline CDR1 SGHTA, CDR2 FQGTGA. The CDR3 contains 14 residues. Trimming at V came to 4 bases and at J to 5 bases, leaving 5 bases not matched to a gene. CDR3 nucleotides: TGTGCCAGCAGCTCGGACAGGGGTAGTACTGAAGCTTTCTTT. Translating gives CASSSDRGSTEAFF.

The count of this clone is one. The rearrangement joins TRBV9 to TRBJ2-7; D is tentatively TRBD1 or TRBD2 (5 bases each). Germline loops: CDR1 SGDLS, CDR2 YYNGEE. Trimming shortened V by 4 bases and J by 0 bases, and 17 bases separated the two germline ends. The CDR3 extends over 16 amino acids. CDR3 sequence (DNA): TGTGCCAGCAGCCCAGGGACCTTGACCCTCTCCTACGAGCAGTACTTC. The encoded protein is CASSPGTLTLSYEQYF.

The gene calls are TRBV7-2 and TRBJ2-5; 7 bases match TRBD2. The trim removed 2 bases at V and 4 bases at J, leaving 10 bases unmatched. The CDR3 is made up of 16 amino acids. CDR1 and CDR2 (germline): SGHTA, FQGNSA. The CDR3 reads CASSLSAMGGRETQYF. Here the CDR3 DNA reads TGTGCCAGCAGCTTATCCGCCATGGGCGGGAGAGAGACCCAGTACTTC. Full variable domain (rest looked up from reference TRBV7-2 and TRBJ2-5): GAGVSQSPSNKVTEKGKDVELRCDPISGHTALYWYRQSLGQGLEFLIYFQGNSAPDKSGLPSDRFSAERTGGSVSTLTIQRTQQEDSAVYLCASSLSAMGGRETQYFGPGTRLLVL.

V and J are TRBV28 and TRBJ1-1; D is uncertain. Trimming took off 9 bases at V and 5 bases at J, with 22 bases between the two ends. This CDR3 has 15 amino acids. CDR1 MDHEN and CDR2 SYDVKM come from the germline V gene. CDR3 in DNA: TGTGCCAGTCCTCAAGGGCGCGGGAGGGTAACTGAAGCTTTCTTT. Its translation: CASPQGRGRVTEAFF.

The chain joins TRBV10-3 to TRBJ2-5, with D perhaps assigned TRBD1 or TRBD2 (5 bases each). Germline CDR1 is ENHRY and CDR2 is SYGVKD. Trimming removed 2 bases at V and 4 bases at J, with 14 bases between. This CDR3 has 15 residues. The CDR3 nucleotides are TGTGCCATCAGTGAGAGGGGTCTGGCGGGAGAGACCCAGTACTTC. Translated: CAISERGLAGETQYF.

J is TRBJ2-1 and V is TRBV13; tentative D call: TRBD2 (5 bases). Germline V gene sequence: CDR1 PRHDT, CDR2 FYEKMQ (reference sequence). This CDR3 has 14 residues. Trimming took 2 bases from V and 6 from J, leaving 11 bases between them. CDR3 region: CASSLRLAPNEQFF. CDR3 coding DNA: TGTGCCAGCAGCTTACGCCTAGCCCCCAATGAGCAGTTCTTC.

The chain couples TRBV7-8 to TRBJ2-1, with 10 bases fitting TRBD2. V was pared by 5 bases and J by 9 bases, with 4 bases of the junction left unmatched. The CDR3 covers 13 residues. From germline, CDR1 is SGHVS and CDR2 FQNEAQ. CDR3 DNA sequence: TGTGCCAGCAGCATAGAGCGGGAGGGTGAGCAGTTCTTC. Protein: CASSIEREGEQFF.

In this sample, this clone turned up a few times. The J gene is TRBJ2-3, the V gene TRBV4-2, with TRBD2 matching 9 bases. Germline values: CDR1 LGHNA, CDR2 YNFKEQ. The CDR3 is 15 amino acids. The V gene end was trimmed by 4 bases and the J gene end by 6 bases; junction bases not matched to a gene: 8. CDR3 DNA: TGTGCCAGCAGCCCCGGCGCGGGGGGGGCGGATACGCAGTATTTT. Residues: CASSPGAGGADTQYF.

This clone appeared a single time. The V and J genes are TRBV5-4 and TRBJ2-3; 8 bases match TRBD2. The CDR3 is 17 amino acids. The V gene end was trimmed by 0 bases and the J gene end by 2 bases; junction bases not matched to a gene: 8. Germline V gene data show CDR1 as SGHNT and CDR2 as YYREEE (reference sequence). The CDR3 spells CASSLGSGTASTDTQYF. CDR3 sequence (DNA): TGTGCCAGCAGCTTGGGTAGCGGGACCGCGTCCACAGATACGCAGTATTTT.

The CDR3 DNA reads TGTGCCAGCAGTTTACCGCTCGGGACTAGCGGGACGGGGATCACAGATACGCAGTATTTT. The encoded protein is CASSLPLGTSGTGITDTQYF. The chain combines TRBV28 with TRBJ2-3; 13 nucleotides line up with TRBD2. The CDR3 loop spans 20 amino acids. Germline values: CDR1 MDHEN, CDR2 SYDVKM. With 2 bases clipped from V and 2 bases from J, the junction kept 13 bases outside the gene matches.

This sequence joins TRBV7-2 and TRBJ2-5; D is ambiguous. CDR3 length equals 11 residues. CDR1 is SGHTA and CDR2 is FQGNSA in the germline V gene. Trimming shortened V by 5 bases and J by 5 bases, and 6 bases separated the two germline ends. The CDR3 spells CASSTGETQYF. CDR3 coding DNA: TGTGCCAGCAGCACGGGTGAGACCCAGTACTTC.

The CDR3 DNA follows: TGTGCCACCTACTCGGGACTCAGCACAGATACGCAGTATTTT. Residues: CATYSGLSTDTQYF. The rearrangement links TRBV6-5 to TRBJ2-3, with D maybe TRBD2 (6 bases). Trimming cost V 10 bases and J 0 bases, with 14 bases left between them. Germline lookup yields CDR1 MNHEY and CDR2 SVGAGI. CDR3 length equals 14 residues.

The CDR3 DNA follows: TGTGCCAGCAGTGACAGGAATCAGCCCCAGCATTTT. Amino acid sequence: CASSDRNQPQHF. V and J are TRBV6-6 and TRBJ1-5; weak D call: TRBD1 (6 bases). CDR3 length: 12 amino acids. Trimming removed 5 bases at V and 4 bases at J, with 6 bases between. The V gene's germline CDR1 is MNHNY and CDR2 SVGAGI (reference sequence).

V usage is TRBV5-1 and J usage is TRBJ1-1; D perhaps matches TRBD1 (6 bases). Trimming pared 4 bases from V and 5 bases from J, leaving 15 bases between. Germline V gives CDR1 SGHRS, CDR2 YFSETQ. This CDR3 is built from 14 residues. The CDR3: CASSLTQGLTEAFF. CDR3 DNA: TGCGCCAGCAGCCTGACACAGGGTCTGACTGAAGCTTTCTTT.

The chain combines TRBV5-8 with TRBJ1-1, with D unclear. Trimming stripped 0 bases from V and 1 base from J, with 4 bases between. The CDR3 has 13 residues. Germline lookup yields CDR1 SGHTS and CDR2 YDEGEE. In nucleotides, the CDR3 is TGTGCCAGCAGCTTGGCATGGAACACTGAAGCTTTCTTT. It is translated as CASSLAWNTEAFF.

The chain has TRBV2 and TRBJ1-5; a weak D match, TRBD1 (5 bases). The CDR3 is 13 residues long. The germline CDR1 and CDR2 sequences are SNHLY and FYNNEI. Trimming left V 11 bases short and J 6 bases short, with 17 bases between. CDR3: CAGGRTGGQPQHF. For the CDR3, the DNA is TGTGCCGGAGGGAGAACGGGGGGTCAGCCCCAGCATTTT.

J is TRBJ1-5 and V is TRBV5-6; 7 nucleotides line up with TRBD1. The germline V gene has CDR1 SGHDT and CDR2 YYEEEE. This CDR3 spans 15 amino acids. V dropped 0 bases and J dropped 7; count of bases not matched to a gene: 7. As DNA, the CDR3 is TGTGCCAGCAGCTTGGGACAGGGTCGAGGGCAGCCCCAGCATTTT. It translates to CASSLGQGRGQPQHF.

The chain links TRBV4-1 to TRBJ1-1, with a tentative D call TRBD1 (5 bases). Looked up from germline, CDR1 is MGHRA and CDR2 is YSYEKL. The CDR3 is 17 residues long. The V and J ends lost 0 bases and 0 bases respectively, with 14 bases between them. CDR3 protein: CASSQEASGHLNTEAFF. The CDR3 bases are TGCGCCAGCAGCCAAGAAGCGTCAGGGCACTTGAACACTGAAGCTTTCTTT.

This sequence joins TRBV6-5 and TRBJ2-7, with D possibly being TRBD1 (5 bases). Germline values: CDR1 MNHEY, CDR2 SVGAGI. Trimming removed 8 bases at V and 2 bases at J, with 19 bases between. There are 15 residues in the CDR3. CDR3 region: CASGHYRILAYEQYF. CDR3 nucleotide sequence: TGTGCCAGCGGGCATTACAGGATTCTAGCCTACGAGCAGTACTTC.

The chain recombines TRBV15 with TRBJ1-1; TRBD1 might be the D (5 bases). The CDR3 covers 13 residues. V gave up 3 bases and J gave up 4 bases, with 9 bases separating them. The germline gives CDR1 LNHNV, CDR2 YYDKDF (reference sequence). CDR3 sequence: CATSRGQGTEAFF. The DNA of the CDR3 is TGTGCCACCAGCAGGGGGCAGGGCACTGAAGCTTTCTTT.

This rearrangement joins TRBV18 to TRBJ2-5; no definite D call. Trimming removed 2 bases from V and 2 bases from J, with 9 bases in between. The CDR3 sequence is 14 residues long. CDR1 and CDR2 from the germline V gene are KGHSH and LQKENI. The CDR3 DNA is TGTGCCAGCTCACCAGGGCAGGTTCAAGAGACCCAGTACTTC. Amino acids: CASSPGQVQETQYF.

A word on this clone: The sample holds other DNA sequences that translate to the same CDR3. The chain is built from TRBV7-2 and TRBJ2-3; D remains ambiguous. Trimming cost V 4 bases and J 6 bases, with 11 bases left between them. There are 13 residues in the CDR3. CDR1 is SGHTA and CDR2 is FQGNSA in the germline V gene. CDR3 sequence reads: CASSSIAADTQYF. CDR3 DNA sequence: TGTGCCAGCAGCTCGATTGCTGCGGATACGCAGTATTTT.

This clone was seen a single time. The gene calls are TRBV9 and TRBJ2-7, with 8 bases matching TRBD2. V was clipped by 4 bases and J by 1 base; unmatched bases: 4. Germline loops: CDR1 SGDLS, CDR2 YYNGEE. The CDR3 spans 14 residues. CDR3 DNA: TGTGCCAGCAGCACCGCGGGGGGATCCTACGAGCAGTACTTC. Residues: CASSTAGGSYEQYF.

This chain joins TRBV27 and TRBJ2-7; D unclear. Germline CDR1 MNHEY, CDR2 SMNVEV (reference sequence). This CDR3 contains 13 residues. V was clipped by 2 bases and J by 3 bases, with 8 bases between them. The CDR3 bases are TGTGCCAGCAGTTTAGGCCTCCTCTACGAGCAGTACTTC. This encodes CASSLGLLYEQYF.